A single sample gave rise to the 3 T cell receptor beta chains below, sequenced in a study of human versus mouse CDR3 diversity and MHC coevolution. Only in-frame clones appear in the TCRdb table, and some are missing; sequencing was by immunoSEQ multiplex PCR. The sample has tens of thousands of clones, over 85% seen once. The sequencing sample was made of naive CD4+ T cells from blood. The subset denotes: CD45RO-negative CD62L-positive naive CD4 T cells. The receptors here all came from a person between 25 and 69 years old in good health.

The CDR3 DNA reads as TGTGCCAGCAGCCCGTCGGGACTAGCGGGGGGTAATGAGCAGTTCTTC. Its translation: CASSPSGLAGGNEQFF. This rearrangement joins TRBV7-6 to TRBJ2-1, with 15 positions matching TRBD2. Unmatched junction bases numbered 6, after V lost 5 bases and J lost 7 bases. CDR1 and CDR2 (germline): SGHVS, FNYEAQ. The CDR3 spans 16 residues.

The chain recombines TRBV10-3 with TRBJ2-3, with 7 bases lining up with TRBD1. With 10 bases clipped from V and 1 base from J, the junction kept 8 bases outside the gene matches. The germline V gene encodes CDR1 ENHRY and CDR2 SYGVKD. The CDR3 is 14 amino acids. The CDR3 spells CASVDRDRTDTQYF. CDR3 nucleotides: TGTGCCAGCGTCGACAGGGATCGCACAGATACGCAGTATTTT.

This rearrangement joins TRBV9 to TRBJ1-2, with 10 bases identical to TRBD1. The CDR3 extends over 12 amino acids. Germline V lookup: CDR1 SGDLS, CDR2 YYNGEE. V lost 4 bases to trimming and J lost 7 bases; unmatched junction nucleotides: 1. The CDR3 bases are TGTGCCAGCAGCAGGACAGGGGGTGGCTACACCTTC. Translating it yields CASSRTGGGYTF.